This T cell receptor beta chain was found in a study of shared clonotypes between healthy human individuals. As for the study in general: Three plates each covered CD4 naive and memory; CD8 naive two, CD8 memory one.

The assay was carried out at the deep level. An approximately 220 ng quantity of DNA, roughly 30,000 T cell genomes, went into the sorted-subset replicate PCRs. The assay was immunoSEQ multiplex PCR, and TCRdb's table has in-frame clones only and misses some. This sample has around 1.1 million clones, with about 80% found just once. V was pared by 6 bases and J by 4 bases, with 7 bases of the junction left unmatched. The CDR3 is 14 amino acids. Germline CDR1 reads SEHNR; CDR2 reads FQNEAQ (reference sequence). This sequence was found in a man aged 18 to 29 in good health. Some clones in this sample may be carry-over from other donors' samples. The V and J genes are TRBV7-9 and TRBJ2-5; 8 nucleotides agree with TRBD2. The sequencing input was memory CD4+ T cells from PBMCs. The subset denotes: CD45RA-negative fraction. The CDR3, as DNA: TGTGCCAGCAGTCGCGGACTAGCAGCAGAGACCCAGTACTTC. This sequence encodes CASSRGLAAETQYF. Together with reference TRBV7-9 and TRBJ2-5, the CDR3 gives the full variable domain: DTGVSQNPRHKITKRGQNVTFRCDPISEHNRLYWYRQTLGQGPEFLTYFQNEAQLEKSRLLSDRFSAERPKGSFSTLEIQRTEQGDSAMYLCASSRGLAAETQYFGPGTRLLVL.